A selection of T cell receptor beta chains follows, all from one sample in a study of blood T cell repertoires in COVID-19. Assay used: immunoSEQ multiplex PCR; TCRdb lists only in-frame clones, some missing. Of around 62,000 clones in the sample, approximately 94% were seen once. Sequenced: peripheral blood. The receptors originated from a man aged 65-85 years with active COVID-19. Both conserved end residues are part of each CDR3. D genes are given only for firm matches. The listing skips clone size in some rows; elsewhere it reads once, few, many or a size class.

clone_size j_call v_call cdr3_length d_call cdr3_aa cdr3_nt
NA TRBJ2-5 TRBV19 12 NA CASSTQSGTQYF TGTGCCAGTAGTACCCAATCGGGGACCCAGTACTTC
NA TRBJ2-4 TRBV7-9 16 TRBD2 CASSSLRGGRVDIQYF TGTGCCAGCAGCTCTCTGCGCGGGGGGAGAGTAGACATTCAGTACTTC
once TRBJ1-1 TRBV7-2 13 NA CASRETGNTEAFF TGTGCCAGCAGAGAGACAGGGAACACTGAAGCTTTCTTT
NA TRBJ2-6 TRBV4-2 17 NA CASSQDRGGSGANVLTF TGTGCCAGCAGCCAAGATAGAGGCGGCTCTGGGGCCAACGTCCTGACTTTC
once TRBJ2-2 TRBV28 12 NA CASRLATGELFF TGTGCCAGCAGACTAGCCACCGGGGAGCTGTTTTTT
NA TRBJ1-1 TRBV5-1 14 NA CASSLEQGYTEAFF TGCGCCAGCAGCTTAGAGCAGGGGTACACTGAAGCTTTCTTT
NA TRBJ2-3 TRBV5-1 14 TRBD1 CASSGGQGLDTQYF TGCGCCAGCAGCGGGGGACAGGGTTTAGATACGCAGTATTTT
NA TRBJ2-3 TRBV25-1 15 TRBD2 CASSGTGTSAYTQYF TGTGCCAGCAGTGGAACCGGGACTAGCGCCTATACGCAGTATTTT
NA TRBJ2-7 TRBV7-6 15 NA CASSTTGISSYEQYF TGTGCCAGCAGCACGACAGGAATCAGCTCCTACGAGCAGTACTTC
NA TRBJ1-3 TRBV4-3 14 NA CASSQTTPGNTIYF TGCGCCAGCAGCCAAACAACACCAGGAAACACCATATATTTT
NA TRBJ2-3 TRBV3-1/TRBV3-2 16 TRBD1 CASSQVTGVRTDTQYF TGTGCCAGCAGCCAAGTGACAGGGGTAAGGACAGATACGCAGTATTTT
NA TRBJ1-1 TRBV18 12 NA CASSPEGTEAFF TGTGCCAGCTCACCAGAGGGAACTGAAGCTTTCTTT
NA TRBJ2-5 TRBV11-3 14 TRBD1 CASKLLTGSETQYF TGTGCCAGCAAACTCCTGACAGGGAGCGAGACCCAGTACTTC
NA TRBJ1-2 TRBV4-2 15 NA CASSQEGATNYGYTF TGTGCCAGCAGCCAAGAAGGGGCCACCAACTATGGCTACACCTTC
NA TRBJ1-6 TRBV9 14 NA CASSVGAVNSPLHF TGTGCCAGCAGCGTAGGGGCCGTAAATTCACCCCTCCACTTT
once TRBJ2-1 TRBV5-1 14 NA CASSLGALNNEQFF TGCGCCAGCAGCTTGGGGGCATTAAACAATGAGCAGTTCTTC
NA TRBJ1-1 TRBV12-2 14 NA CASRIPGKNTEAFF TGTGCAAGTCGCATCCCCGGGAAGAACACTGAAGCTTTCTTT
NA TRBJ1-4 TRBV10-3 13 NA CATLQATNEKLFF TGTGCCACTCTACAGGCAACTAATGAAAAACTGTTTTTT
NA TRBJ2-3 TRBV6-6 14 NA CASSDRDFTDTQYF TGTGCCAGCAGTGACCGGGATTTTACAGATACGCAGTATTTT
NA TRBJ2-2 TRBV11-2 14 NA CASSLVRNTGELFF TGTGCCAGCAGCTTAGTCAGGAACACCGGGGAGCTGTTTTTT
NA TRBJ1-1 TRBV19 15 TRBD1 CASSIVGTGKSEAFF TGTGCCAGTAGTATAGTCGGGACAGGGAAGTCTGAAGCTTTCTTT
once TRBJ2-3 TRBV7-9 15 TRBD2 CASSFSGGASDTQYF TGTGCCAGCAGCTTTAGCGGGGGGGCCTCAGATACGCAGTATTTT
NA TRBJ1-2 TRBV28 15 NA CASSSSGGYLYGYTF TGTGCCAGCAGTTCCTCGGGAGGGTATCTCTATGGCTACACCTTC
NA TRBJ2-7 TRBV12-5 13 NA CASGLVSHYEQYF TGTGCTAGTGGTTTGGTATCCCACTACGAGCAGTACTTC
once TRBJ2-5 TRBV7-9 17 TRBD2 CASSAPGLAGGGETQYF TGTGCCAGCAGCGCACCGGGACTAGCGGGGGGCGGAGAGACCCAGTACTTC
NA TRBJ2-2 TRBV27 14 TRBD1 CASRVGQGAGELFF TGTGCCAGTAGGGTGGGACAGGGGGCCGGGGAGCTGTTTTTT
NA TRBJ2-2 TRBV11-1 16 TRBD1 CASSLEQGAVTGELFF TGTGCCAGCAGCTTAGAACAGGGGGCGGTCACCGGGGAGCTGTTTTTT
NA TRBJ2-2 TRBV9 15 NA CASTRDLLNTGELFF TGTGCCAGCACTCGGGACTTGCTGAACACCGGGGAGCTGTTTTTT
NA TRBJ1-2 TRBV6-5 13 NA CASSMTVNYGYTF TGTGCCAGCAGTATGACAGTTAACTATGGCTACACCTTC
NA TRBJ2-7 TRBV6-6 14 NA CASSYLRPGGEQYF TGTGCCAGCAGTTACTTACGACCCGGCGGCGAGCAGTACTTC
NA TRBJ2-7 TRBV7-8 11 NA CASSQRYEQYF TGTGCCAGCAGCCAGCGGTACGAGCAGTACTTC
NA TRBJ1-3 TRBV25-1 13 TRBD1 CASTTTGTNTIYF TGTGCCAGCACCACGACAGGGACAAACACCATATATTTT
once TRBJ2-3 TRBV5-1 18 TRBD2 CASGPSRGTSGLTDTQYF TGCGCCAGCGGCCCCTCGCGAGGGACTAGCGGCCTCACAGATACGCAGTATTTT
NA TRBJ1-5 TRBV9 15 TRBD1 CASSPGTGVGQPQHF TGTGCCAGCAGCCCGGGGACAGGGGTAGGGCAGCCCCAGCATTTT
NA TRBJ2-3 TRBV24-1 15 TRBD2 CATTVGTSATDTQYF TGTGCCACCACCGTCGGGACTAGCGCTACAGATACGCAGTATTTT